The rows below give T cell receptor beta chains drawn from one sample of a study of blood T cell repertoires in COVID-19. The assay was immunoSEQ multiplex PCR, and TCRdb's table has in-frame clones only and misses some. This table holds roughly 390,000 clones, 85% found once. Sequencing was performed on peripheral blood. Source of these receptors: a woman aged 18-29 years with acute or convalescent COVID-19. Both conserved end residues are part of each CDR3. D genes are given only for firm matches. Some rows have no size entry. The others give once, few or many, or a class for an expanded clone.

cdr3_aa: CSVGPEGGYTF
cdr3_nt: TGCAGCGTTGGCCCCGAGGGTGGCTACACCTTC
clone_size: NA
j_call: TRBJ1-2
d_call: NA
v_call: TRBV29-1

cdr3_aa: CASSLQGASATNEKLFF
cdr3_nt: TGTGCCAGCAGCCTCCAGGGGGCCAGTGCAACTAATGAAAAACTGTTTTTT
clone_size: NA
j_call: TRBJ1-4
d_call: TRBD1
v_call: TRBV3-1/TRBV3-2

cdr3_aa: CASSLGQAFNEKLFF
cdr3_nt: TGTGCCAGCAGCTTGGGACAGGCTTTTAATGAAAAACTGTTTTTT
clone_size: NA
j_call: TRBJ1-4
d_call: NA
v_call: TRBV5-6

cdr3_aa: CASSVDGGDQPQHF
cdr3_nt: TGTGCCAGCAGCGTAGACGGAGGGGATCAGCCCCAGCATTTT
clone_size: NA
j_call: TRBJ1-5
d_call: NA
v_call: TRBV9

cdr3_aa: CASSFREGYQPQHF
cdr3_nt: TGTGCCAGCAGTTTCAGGGAGGGCTATCAGCCCCAGCATTTT
clone_size: NA
j_call: TRBJ1-5
d_call: NA
v_call: TRBV28

cdr3_aa: CASSLGQLTAYNEQFF
cdr3_nt: TGTGCCAGCAGCTTAGGACAGCTGACGGCCTACAATGAGCAGTTCTTC
clone_size: NA
j_call: TRBJ2-1
d_call: NA
v_call: TRBV11-2

cdr3_aa: CASGPQGDRDYGYTF
cdr3_nt: TGTGCCAGCGGACCTCAGGGGGACCGGGACTATGGCTACACCTTC
clone_size: few
j_call: TRBJ1-2
d_call: TRBD1
v_call: TRBV27

cdr3_aa: CASHPRGQGNQPQHF
cdr3_nt: TGTGCCAGTCACCCTCGAGGACAGGGAAATCAGCCCCAGCATTTT
clone_size: NA
j_call: TRBJ1-5
d_call: TRBD1
v_call: TRBV28

cdr3_aa: CSVYSVAGNTEAFF
cdr3_nt: TGCAGCGTCTATTCGGTCGCTGGGAACACTGAAGCTTTCTTT
clone_size: NA
j_call: TRBJ1-1
d_call: NA
v_call: TRBV29-1

cdr3_aa: CASSLRGVGTDTQYF
cdr3_nt: TGTGCCAGCAGCTTACGGGGGGTCGGCACAGATACGCAGTATTTT
clone_size: NA
j_call: TRBJ2-3
d_call: TRBD2
v_call: TRBV5-4

cdr3_aa: CAAKGGENTEAFF
cdr3_nt: TGTGCCGCCAAGGGGGGGGAGAACACTGAAGCTTTCTTT
clone_size: NA
j_call: TRBJ1-1
d_call: NA
v_call: TRBV6-5

cdr3_aa: CSAQGQGAGYTF
cdr3_nt: TGCAGCGCTCAGGGACAGGGGGCCGGCTACACCTTC
clone_size: once
j_call: TRBJ1-2
d_call: TRBD1
v_call: TRBV29-1

cdr3_aa: CATKDYSSTDTQYF
cdr3_nt: TGTGCCACCAAGGACTATTCTAGCACAGATACGCAGTATTTT
clone_size: NA
j_call: TRBJ2-3
d_call: NA
v_call: TRBV28

cdr3_aa: CASSRGQNTEAFF
cdr3_nt: TGTGCCAGCAGCAGGGGGCAGAACACTGAAGCTTTCTTT
clone_size: once
j_call: TRBJ1-1
d_call: TRBD1
v_call: TRBV7-3

cdr3_aa: CAISREGADYNEQFF
cdr3_nt: TGTGCCATCAGCCGTGAGGGGGCGGATTACAATGAGCAGTTCTTC
clone_size: NA
j_call: TRBJ2-1
d_call: TRBD1
v_call: TRBV10-3

cdr3_aa: CAIKGRDLRSDTQYF
cdr3_nt: TGTGCCATCAAGGGGAGGGACCTCCGCAGCGATACGCAGTATTTT
clone_size: NA
j_call: TRBJ2-3
d_call: TRBD2
v_call: TRBV10-3

cdr3_aa: CASSFSGTEAFF
cdr3_nt: TGTGCCAGCTCATTCTCGGGCACTGAAGCTTTCTTT
clone_size: NA
j_call: TRBJ1-1
d_call: NA
v_call: TRBV18

cdr3_aa: CASRLTSGTHEQYF
cdr3_nt: TGTGCCAGCAGACTGACTAGCGGGACCCACGAGCAGTACTTC
clone_size: NA
j_call: TRBJ2-7
d_call: TRBD2
v_call: TRBV7-2

cdr3_aa: CASSGTASNQPQHF
cdr3_nt: TGTGCCAGCAGCGGGACAGCTAGCAATCAGCCCCAGCATTTT
clone_size: few
j_call: TRBJ1-5
d_call: NA
v_call: TRBV9

cdr3_aa: CASSSDTPSVPLHF
cdr3_nt: TGTGCCAGCAGTTCCGACACCCCGAGTGTGCCCCTCCACTTT
clone_size: once
j_call: TRBJ1-6
d_call: NA
v_call: TRBV28

cdr3_aa: CATSGHSNQPQHF
cdr3_nt: TGTGCCACCAGTGGGCATAGCAATCAGCCCCAGCATTTT
clone_size: NA
j_call: TRBJ1-5
d_call: NA
v_call: TRBV24-1

cdr3_aa: CASSYGGGSTDTQYF
cdr3_nt: TGTGCCAGCAGCTACGGCGGGGGGTCCACAGATACGCAGTATTTT
clone_size: NA
j_call: TRBJ2-3
d_call: TRBD2
v_call: TRBV7-9

cdr3_aa: CASTSAGSSYGYTF
cdr3_nt: TGTGCCAGCACCTCTGCGGGGAGTTCCTATGGCTACACCTTC
clone_size: few
j_call: TRBJ1-2
d_call: NA
v_call: TRBV6-6

cdr3_aa: CASTPRSGGSNQPQHF
cdr3_nt: TGTGCCAGCACCCCTCGTTCGGGGGGAAGCAATCAGCCCCAGCATTTT
clone_size: NA
j_call: TRBJ1-5
d_call: NA
v_call: TRBV28

cdr3_aa: CASSHRVSGNTIYF
cdr3_nt: TGCGCCAGCAGCCACAGAGTCTCTGGAAACACCATATATTTT
clone_size: NA
j_call: TRBJ1-3
d_call: NA
v_call: TRBV23-1

cdr3_aa: CASSHLGFTDTQYF
cdr3_nt: TGTGCCAGCAGCCACCTGGGCTTCACAGATACGCAGTATTTT
clone_size: NA
j_call: TRBJ2-3
d_call: NA
v_call: TRBV5-6

cdr3_aa: CASSLSGRTEAFF
cdr3_nt: TGTGCCAGCAGTTTATCAGGGAGGACTGAAGCTTTCTTT
clone_size: NA
j_call: TRBJ1-1
d_call: NA
v_call: TRBV12-3/TRBV12-4

cdr3_aa: CASSPTGGSGNTIYF
cdr3_nt: TGTGCCAGCTCACCAACAGGGGGCTCTGGAAACACCATATATTTT
clone_size: few
j_call: TRBJ1-3
d_call: TRBD1
v_call: TRBV18

cdr3_aa: CSVDSGGTEAFF
cdr3_nt: TGCAGCGTAGACAGCGGGGGCACTGAAGCTTTCTTT
clone_size: NA
j_call: TRBJ1-1
d_call: NA
v_call: TRBV29-1

cdr3_aa: CASSIDRARQPQHF
cdr3_nt: TGTGCCAGTAGTATAGACAGGGCGCGGCAGCCCCAGCATTTT
clone_size: NA
j_call: TRBJ1-5
d_call: NA
v_call: TRBV19

cdr3_aa: CASSSIAATYNEQFF
cdr3_nt: TGTGCCAGCAGCTCCATAGCGGCTACCTACAATGAGCAGTTCTTC
clone_size: NA
j_call: TRBJ2-1
d_call: NA
v_call: TRBV11-2

cdr3_aa: CASSLDRGRSQPQHF
cdr3_nt: TGTGCCAGCAGTTTGGACAGGGGGCGTAGTCAGCCCCAGCATTTT
clone_size: NA
j_call: TRBJ1-5
d_call: TRBD1
v_call: TRBV6-5

cdr3_aa: CSAGDSGELFF
cdr3_nt: TGCAGTGCTGGGGACTCCGGGGAGCTGTTTTTT
clone_size: NA
j_call: TRBJ2-2
d_call: NA
v_call: TRBV20-1

cdr3_aa: CASSPNFVGLYEQYF
cdr3_nt: TGTGCCAGCAGTCCTAATTTCGTGGGACTCTACGAGCAGTACTTC
clone_size: NA
j_call: TRBJ2-7
d_call: NA
v_call: TRBV28

cdr3_aa: CASSLIPADRNEQFF
cdr3_nt: TGTGCCAGCAGCTTAATCCCAGCGGACCGCAATGAGCAGTTCTTC
clone_size: NA
j_call: TRBJ2-1
d_call: NA
v_call: TRBV11-2

cdr3_aa: CASSLGPGPYEQYF
cdr3_nt: TGTGCCAGCAGCTTAGGTCCAGGTCCCTACGAGCAGTACTTC
clone_size: NA
j_call: TRBJ2-7
d_call: NA
v_call: TRBV7-3

cdr3_aa: CASSGQDTPRDTEAFF
cdr3_nt: TGTGCCAGCAGTGGCCAGGACACCCCAAGGGACACTGAAGCTTTCTTT
clone_size: NA
j_call: TRBJ1-1
d_call: NA
v_call: TRBV6-1

cdr3_aa: CASSPGQGYVYEQYF
cdr3_nt: TGTGCCAGCTCACCGGGACAGGGGTATGTCTACGAGCAGTACTTC
clone_size: NA
j_call: TRBJ2-7
d_call: TRBD1
v_call: TRBV18

cdr3_aa: CASSFGGDYNEQFF
cdr3_nt: TGTGCCAGCAGCTTCGGCGGGGACTACAATGAGCAGTTCTTC
clone_size: NA
j_call: TRBJ2-1
d_call: NA
v_call: TRBV7-9

cdr3_aa: CASSEGSEYSNQPQHF
cdr3_nt: TGTGCCAGCAGTGAAGGGTCCGAGTATAGCAATCAGCCCCAGCATTTT
clone_size: NA
j_call: TRBJ1-5
d_call: NA
v_call: TRBV2

cdr3_aa: CSVGGQSLYNEQFF
cdr3_nt: TGCAGCGTTGGGGGGCAGTCCCTTTACAATGAGCAGTTCTTC
clone_size: NA
j_call: TRBJ2-1
d_call: NA
v_call: TRBV29-1

cdr3_aa: CASSDGRGAGELFF
cdr3_nt: TGTGCCAGCAGTGATGGCAGGGGAGCCGGGGAGCTGTTTTTT
clone_size: NA
j_call: TRBJ2-2
d_call: NA
v_call: TRBV2

cdr3_aa: CASTLGGAEDNEQFF
cdr3_nt: TGCGCCAGCACCCTCGGAGGGGCGGAAGACAATGAGCAGTTCTTC
clone_size: NA
j_call: TRBJ2-1
d_call: NA
v_call: TRBV4-1

cdr3_aa: CASSLGGITYEQYF
cdr3_nt: TGTGCCAGCTCCTTAGGCGGGATTACCTACGAGCAGTACTTC
clone_size: NA
j_call: TRBJ2-7
d_call: NA
v_call: TRBV18

cdr3_aa: CASSPQGGQNYEQYF
cdr3_nt: TGCGCCAGCAGCCCCCAGGGGGGACAAAATTACGAGCAGTACTTC
clone_size: NA
j_call: TRBJ2-7
d_call: NA
v_call: TRBV4-1

cdr3_aa: CASSPTVTNSPLHF
cdr3_nt: TGTGCCAGCTCACCGACAGTCACCAATTCACCCCTCCACTTT
clone_size: NA
j_call: TRBJ1-6
d_call: NA
v_call: TRBV18